One and the same sample provided the 16 T cell receptor beta chains below, sequenced in a study of cytomegalovirus exposure and HLA in healthy donors. Both 60 Vbeta primers and 13 Jbeta primers went into the PCR. Measured with immunoSEQ multiplex PCR; TCRdb has only the in-frame clones, and not every one. The sample lists about 120,000 clones, 75% occurring once. Sequencing was done on a sample of PBMCs. The receptors were sampled from a woman in her forties in good health and CMV-seropositive.

This clone came up a few times. The chain couples TRBV19 to TRBJ2-1; 8 bases agree with TRBD1. Unmatched junction bases numbered 6, after V lost 3 bases and J lost 5 bases. In germline, CDR1 is LNHDA, CDR2 SQIVND (reference sequence). The CDR3 has 15 amino acids. The CDR3 DNA reads as TGTGCCAGTAGTATGAACAGGGGGGCAGACAATGAGCAGTTCTTC. It translates to CASSMNRGADNEQFF.

This sequence joins TRBV7-9 and TRBJ2-7, with D perhaps TRBD1 (5 bases). The CDR3 covers 14 residues. Germline CDR1 is SEHNR and CDR2 is FQNEAQ (reference sequence). V was shortened by 1 base and J by 6 bases, with 13 bases between the two germline ends. CDR3 sequence: CASSLEGVVVEQYF. The CDR3 nucleotides read TGTGCCAGCAGCTTAGAAGGGGTTGTGGTCGAGCAGTACTTC.

This rearrangement joins TRBV7-6 to TRBJ2-5; 8 bases match TRBD1. CDR1 is SGHVS and CDR2 is FNYEAQ in the germline V gene. The CDR3 spans 13 residues. V dropped 5 bases and J dropped 5; count of bases not matched to a gene: 4. CDR3 sequence reads: CASSLTGEETQYF. Written as DNA, the CDR3 is TGTGCCAGCAGCCTGACAGGGGAGGAGACCCAGTACTTC.

The J gene is TRBJ2-2, the V gene TRBV29-1, with TRBD2 identical over 11 bases. The CDR3 runs 14 residues. CDR1 and CDR2 (germline): SQVTM, ANQGSEA. Trimming took 6 bases from V and 3 from J; bases not matched to a gene: 3. DNA of the CDR3: TGCAGCGTAACTAGCGGGGGTGACACCGGGGAGCTGTTTTTT. Encoded protein: CSVTSGGDTGELFF.

The chain uses TRBV5-4 and TRBJ2-7; 11 bases map to TRBD2. Trimming cost V 5 bases and J 3 bases; bases outside gene matches: 4. Per germline, CDR1 SGHNT and CDR2 YYREEE (reference sequence). This CDR3 has 14 amino acids. The CDR3 DNA is TGTGCCAGCAGACTAGCGGGAGCCCTCTACGAGCAGTACTTC. Translated: CASRLAGALYEQYF. Full variable domain (missing parts from reference TRBV5-4 and TRBJ2-7): ETGVTQSPTHLIKTRGQQVTLRCSSQSGHNTVSWYQQALGQGPQFIFQYYREEENGRGNFPPRFSGLQFPNYSSELNVNALELDDSALYLCASRLAGALYEQYFGPGTRLTVT.

The DNA for the CDR3 is TGCGCCAGCAGCCCGGGACAGGGTTACTACGAGCAGTACTTC. Translating it yields CASSPGQGYYEQYF. This chain links TRBV4-3 with TRBJ2-7; 9 nucleotides align to TRBD1. Unmatched junction bases numbered 4, after V lost 4 bases and J lost 3 bases. Per the germline V gene, CDR1 is LGHNA and CDR2 is YSLEER. The CDR3 contains 14 residues.

The CDR3 here is CASSQGLAPSYEQYF. In DNA, the CDR3 is TGCGCCAGCAGCCAGGGACTAGCGCCGTCTTACGAGCAGTACTTC. The chain joins TRBV4-1 to TRBJ2-7, with 10 bases lining up with TRBD2. CDR1 MGHRA and CDR2 YSYEKL come from the germline V gene. The CDR3 covers 15 residues. V trimming: 3 bases; J trimming: 4 bases; junction bases outside the gene matches: 6.

The chain combines TRBV15 with TRBJ1-5; 7 nucleotides line up with TRBD1. The germline CDR1 and CDR2 sequences are LNHNV and YYDKDF (reference sequence). Trimming removed 7 bases from V and 0 bases from J; junction bases left unmatched: 6. The CDR3 totals 15 residues. The CDR3 nucleotides are TGTGCCACCAATACCGGGACAGATAGCAATCAGCCCCAGCATTTT. Translation gives CATNTGTDSNQPQHF.

The chain carries TRBV30 and TRBJ1-1, with D maybe TRBD1 (6 bases). The CDR3 length is 12 residues. The germline V and J ends were trimmed by 2 bases and 11 bases, with 15 bases remaining between them. The germline V gene encodes CDR1 GTSNPN and CDR2 SVGIG (reference sequence). The DNA for the CDR3 is TGTGCCTGGAGTAACTCAGGGGATGGGGCTTTCTTT. Encoded protein: CAWSNSGDGAFF.

The V and J genes are TRBV10-3 and TRBJ2-5; 13 bases are shared with TRBD2. The CDR3 length is 16 residues. In germline, CDR1 is ENHRY, CDR2 SYGVKD. V was pared by 6 bases and J by 3 bases, with 7 bases of the junction left unmatched. CDR3 DNA sequence: TGTGCCATCAGCTCCGCGGGACTAGCGGGGAAAGAGACCCAGTACTTC. It codes for CAISSAGLAGKETQYF.

CDR3 sequence (DNA): TGTGCCAGCAGCGCCGGTCGGGGGACAGGAGACAATGAGCAGTTCTTC. Amino acid sequence: CASSAGRGTGDNEQFF. The genes are TRBV9 and TRBJ2-1, with 8 bases that match TRBD1. V shed 3 bases and J 5 bases; nucleotides not matched to a gene: 10. Germline-derived CDR1 and CDR2 are SGDLS and YYNGEE. The CDR3 extends over 16 amino acids.

CDR3 sequence reads: CASSLVPRGTNTEAFF. Here the CDR3 DNA reads TGTGCCAGCAGCTTAGTGCCCAGGGGGACTAACACTGAAGCTTTCTTT. The chain couples TRBV7-2 to TRBJ1-1; 7 positions match TRBD1. Germline CDR1 SGHTA, CDR2 FQGNSA. The CDR3 is 16 amino acids. V dropped 1 base and J dropped 2; count of bases not matched to a gene: 7. Full variable domain (rest looked up from reference TRBV7-2 and TRBJ1-1): GAGVSQSPSNKVTEKGKDVELRCDPISGHTALYWYRQSLGQGLEFLIYFQGNSAPDKSGLPSDRFSAERTGGSVSTLTIQRTQQEDSAVYLCASSLVPRGTNTEAFFGQGTRLTVV.

The V and J genes are TRBV11-3 and TRBJ2-1; 8 nucleotides match TRBD2. The CDR3 consists of 16 residues. Germline lookup yields CDR1 SGHNT and CDR2 YENEEA. Trimming cost V 2 bases and J 2 bases; bases outside gene matches: 5. CDR3 protein: CASSLFPGGPYNEQFF. CDR3 nucleotide sequence: TGTGCCAGCAGCTTATTCCCGGGAGGGCCCTACAATGAGCAGTTCTTC.

The chain has TRBV28 and TRBJ2-7, with 10 bases identical to TRBD2. Germline V CDR1 and CDR2: MDHEN, SYDVKM. CDR3 length equals 16 residues. With V trimmed by 8 bases and J by 4 bases, 14 bases remained unmatched. This chain's CDR3 is CASRTTRTSGIYEQYF. The CDR3 bases are TGTGCCAGCCGAACGACCCGGACTAGCGGAATATACGAGCAGTACTTC.

This chain links TRBV19 with TRBJ2-2, with TRBD2 identical over 9 bases. The V segment lost 4 bases and the J segment 4 bases; nucleotides outside the gene matches: 7. Germline CDR1 and CDR2: LNHDA and SQIVND (reference sequence). The CDR3 covers 16 residues. The DNA for the CDR3 is TGTGCCAGTAGTACCACTAGCGGGCGAGTCACCGGGGAGCTGTTTTTT. Residues: CASSTTSGRVTGELFF.

This clone was recorded a few times. This chain links TRBV4-3 with TRBJ1-4, with TRBD1 as a possible D gene (5 bases). The V end was cut by 0 bases, the J end by 5 bases, with 16 bases between. The CDR3 contains 17 residues. From germline, CDR1 is LGHNA and CDR2 YSLEER. CDR3 DNA: TGCGCCAGCAGCCAAGATGGGGAACAGGATCCCAATGAAAAACTGTTTTTT. Amino acid sequence: CASSQDGEQDPNEKLFF.